These 27 T cell receptor beta chains were sequenced from one sample in a study of human T cells and chemical hapten exposure. Via MiXCR, TCRdb re-called the RACE reads, giving one row per CDR3 protein. The sample comprises 190,000 or so distinct CDR3 sequences, about 25% of which are singletons, and 2% to 3% rests with the top ten. The time point is: patch test 3, about 24 weeks after DPC sensitization. As for treatment: therapeutic diphenylcyclopropenone sensitization with weekly scalp DPC. The sample consisted of whole blood, taken in connection with sensitization to the hapten diphenylcyclopropenone (DPC). These receptors all stem from a woman in her thirties or forties with alopecia areata. Some clones in this sample may be carry-over from other donors' samples.

A few counts support this clonotype. J is TRBJ2-7 and V is TRBV20-1, with a tentative D call TRBD2 (6 bases). Germline V gene lookup returns CDR1 DFQATT and CDR2 SNEGSKA (reference sequence). The CDR3 is 12 residues long. V was cut by 7 bases and J by 0 bases, with 10 bases left in between. CDR3 region: CSVPTSSYEQYF. The DNA for the CDR3 is TGCAGTGTCCCGACTAGCTCCTACGAGCAGTACTTC.

In its sample, this clonotype was seen many times. V and J are TRBV6-1 and TRBJ1-1, with D possibly matching TRBD1 (6 bases). The CDR3 covers 14 residues. CDR1 MNHNS and CDR2 SASEGT come from the germline V gene. Trimming stripped 10 bases from V and 4 bases from J, with 19 bases between. CDR3 in amino acids: CATYPGDLVTEAFF. The DNA for the CDR3 is TGTGCCACGTACCCAGGGGATTTAGTCACTGAAGCTTTCTTT.

This clonotype was detected only a few times. This chain links TRBV29-1 with TRBJ2-3; D might be TRBD2 (5 bases). V shed 6 bases and J shed 6 bases, with 19 bases lying between them. This CDR3 contains 14 residues. The V gene's germline CDR1 is SQVTM and CDR2 ANQGSEA. The CDR3 region is CSVFSGVKTDTQYF. The CDR3 nucleotides are TGCAGCGTCTTTTCCGGGGTCAAGACGGATACGCAGTATTTT.

This clonotype has just a few counts. The rearrangement uses TRBV6-6 and TRBJ2-2; D uncertain. Germline V gives CDR1 MNHNY, CDR2 SVGAGI (reference sequence). V lost 7 bases to trimming and J lost 7 bases, with 10 bases between them. The CDR3 covers 12 residues. The CDR3 DNA reads TGTGCCAGCATTAACCAAGGCGGGGAGCTGTTTTTT. It yields the protein CASINQGGELFF.

This chain joins TRBV7-2 and TRBJ2-1, with D possibly TRBD1 on 6 matching bases. This CDR3 region has 13 residues. V was cut by 5 bases and J by 6 bases, with 11 bases left in between. In germline, CDR1 is SGHTA, CDR2 FQGNSA. The CDR3 reads CASSPGVRNEQFF. CDR3 nucleotides: TGTGCCAGCAGCCCAGGGGTGCGCAATGAGCAGTTCTTC.

The J gene is TRBJ2-1, the V gene TRBV2, with a weak D call TRBD2 (6 bases). CDR1 and CDR2 (germline): SNHLY, FYNNEI. The CDR3 totals 11 residues. With 1 base removed from V and 13 bases from J, the gap between germline ends came to 8 bases. CDR3 residues: CASSEGGEQFF. The CDR3 coding sequence is TGTGCCAGCAGTGAAGGGGGGGAACAGTTCTTC.

In DNA form, the CDR3 reads TGTGCCAGCAGCTTAAAGATTAAGGGGCCCTACGAGCAGTACTTC. Amino acid sequence: CASSLKIKGPYEQYF. The chain recombines TRBV5-6 with TRBJ2-7, with a possible D match to TRBD1 (5 bases). V lost 2 bases and J lost 2, with 14 bases in between. CDR1 SGHDT and CDR2 YYEEEE come from the germline V gene. The CDR3 is 15 residues long.

This clonotype was counted at least ten times. The chain recombines TRBV7-3 with TRBJ2-7; TRBD2 is a possible D gene (6 bases). Between the trimmed V and J ends, which lost 0 bases and 3 bases, there was a span of 12 bases. From germline, CDR1 is SGHTA and CDR2 FQGTGA. The CDR3 extends over 15 amino acids. CDR3 sequence reads: CASSLTGTGDYEQYF. The CDR3 bases are TGTGCCAGCAGCTTAACAGGGACGGGGGACTACGAGCAGTACTTC.

This chain connects TRBV5-1 to TRBJ1-2; D gene unclear. The CDR3 sequence is 16 residues long. CDR1 is SGHRS and CDR2 is YFSETQ in the germline V gene. Trimming removed 7 bases at V and 4 bases at J, with 23 bases between. The CDR3 here is CASPSGVLDLGYGYTF. The CDR3 DNA follows: TGCGCCAGCCCCTCCGGCGTGTTGGATCTTGGCTATGGCTACACCTTC.

This clonotype was counted a few times. The CDR3 bases are TGTGCCAGTTACCACAGGGGAAGATATAGCAATCAGCCCCAGCATTTT. The encoded protein is CASYHRGRYSNQPQHF. V gene TRBV28 combines with J gene TRBJ1-5; 7 bases agree with TRBD1. The CDR3 sequence is 16 residues long. Germline V lookup: CDR1 MDHEN, CDR2 SYDVKM. The junction had 11 bases not matched to a gene; V was cut back by 9 bases and J by 0 bases.

The genes are TRBV7-2 and TRBJ1-2; D gene unclear. The V gene lost 1 base and the J gene lost 2 bases, with 8 bases spanning the gap. The CDR3 is 14 residues long. Germline assignment: CDR1 SGHTA and CDR2 FQGNSA. In DNA, the CDR3 is TGTGCCAGCAGCTTAGAGGCCCTGAACTATGGCTACACCTTC. It codes for CASSLEALNYGYTF. The whole variable domain, remainder taken from reference TRBV7-2 and TRBJ1-2, is GAGVSQSPSNKVTEKGKDVELRCDPISGHTALYWYRQSLGQGLEFLIYFQGNSAPDKSGLPSDRFSAERTGGSVSTLTIQRTQQEDSAVYLCASSLEALNYGYTFGSGTRLTVV.

The genes are TRBV20-1 and TRBJ2-7, with D perhaps TRBD2 (7 bases). V was cut by 5 bases and J by 4 bases, with 18 bases left in between. The CDR3 covers 14 residues. Germline CDR1 DFQATT, CDR2 SNEGSKA (reference sequence). The CDR3 nucleotides read TGCAGTGCTCCTTTTGAGGGGGGGGGTTACGAGCAGTACTTC. As protein: CSAPFEGGGYEQYF.

J is TRBJ1-5 and V is TRBV20-1; D is ambiguous. Looked up from germline, CDR1 is DFQATT and CDR2 is SNEGSKA (reference sequence). V dropped 1 base and J dropped 3 bases, with 10 bases sitting between them. The CDR3 spans 14 residues. CDR3 DNA sequence: TGCAGTGCTAGAGCAGGCGCCCCCAATCAGCCCCAGCATTTT. Translating it yields CSARAGAPNQPQHF.

The rearrangement links TRBV28 to TRBJ2-3; the D is unclear. Germline V gene sequence: CDR1 MDHEN, CDR2 SYDVKM. The V end lost 6 bases, the J end lost 4 bases, and 17 bases lay between the germline ends. The length of the CDR3 is 15 residues. The CDR3 reads CASRSSQARPDTQYF. For the CDR3, the DNA is TGTGCCAGCAGATCTAGTCAGGCCAGACCAGATACGCAGTATTTT.

As for this clonotype: One junction end disagrees with the germline gene, perhaps due to a read error. The chain links TRBV5-6 to TRBJ2-2; 12 bases agree with TRBD2. In germline, CDR1 is SGHDT, CDR2 YYEEEE. This CDR3 has 19 residues. CDR3 amino acids: CSSSAPGLAGPLNTGELFF. CDR3 nucleotides: TGTTCCAGCAGCGCCCCCGGACTAGCGGGACCGTTGAACACCGGGGAGCTGTTTTTT.

V and J are TRBV7-9 and TRBJ2-3, with TRBD2 as a possible D gene (5 bases). Trimming removed 5 bases at V and 3 bases at J, with 9 bases between. This CDR3 region has 13 residues. Germline V gene data show CDR1 as SEHNR and CDR2 as FQNEAQ (reference sequence). CDR3 loop: CASSGSVTDTQYF. The CDR3 region has the DNA TGTGCCAGCAGCGGGAGTGTTACAGATACGCAGTATTTT.

The V gene is TRBV9, the J gene TRBJ2-5, with D uncertain. Germline CDR1 and CDR2: SGDLS and YYNGEE. Trimming cost V 2 bases and J 5 bases, with 13 bases left between them. CDR3 size: 14 residues. CDR3 loop: CASSVSSSSETQYF. In DNA form, the CDR3 reads TGTGCCAGCAGCGTCTCGAGTTCTTCGGAGACCCAGTACTTC.

This clonotype was seen more than once but under ten times. The CDR3: CASSPQSTQYF. The CDR3 DNA sequence: TGTGCCAGCTCACCACAGTCTACGCAGTATTTT. The rearrangement uses TRBV18 and TRBJ2-3; D not resolved. Looked up from germline, CDR1 is KGHSH and CDR2 is LQKENI. The CDR3 runs 11 residues. Trimming shortened V by 1 base and J by 8 bases, and 4 bases separated the two germline ends.

V and J are TRBV5-1 and TRBJ2-7; perhaps TRBD1 as D (6 bases). This CDR3 comprises 13 residues. Between the trimmed V and J ends, which lost 5 bases and 6 bases, there was a span of 15 bases. CDR1 is SGHRS, CDR2 YFSETQ, per germline. CDR3: CASSPQGLGEQYF. CDR3 DNA sequence: TGCGCCAGCAGTCCACAGGGTCTAGGCGAGCAGTACTTC.

This sequence joins TRBV29-1 and TRBJ2-5; no definite D call. The ends were cut back, 4 bases at V and 4 bases at J, with 13 bases in the middle. CDR3 length: 13 residues. Germline lookup yields CDR1 SQVTM and CDR2 ANQGSEA. CDR3 DNA sequence: TGCAGCGTTGCGGCGAGGATGACAGAGACCCAGTACTTC. Protein product: CSVAARMTETQYF.

This clonotype appeared a few times. The chain recombines TRBV5-1 with TRBJ2-7; 11 bases map to TRBD1. Trimming at V came to 4 bases and at J to 5 bases, leaving 8 bases not matched to a gene. Germline CDR1 reads SGHRS; CDR2 reads YFSETQ. The CDR3 extends over 15 amino acids. This CDR3 reads CASSKGDRGVDEQYF. The CDR3 bases are TGCGCCAGCAGCAAGGGGGACAGGGGGGTGGACGAGCAGTACTTC.

The V call is TRBV7-8, the J call TRBJ2-3; weak D call: TRBD2 (6 bases). This CDR3 has 17 amino acids. Germline V lookup: CDR1 SGHVS, CDR2 FQNEAQ. The ends were cut back, 0 bases at V and 0 bases at J, with 13 bases in the middle. DNA of the CDR3: TGTGCCAGCAGCTTAGCGCCTAGCGCAACTAGCACAGATACGCAGTATTTT. It is translated as CASSLAPSATSTDTQYF. Complete variable domain (other parts from reference TRBV7-8 and TRBJ2-3): GAGVSQSPRYKVAKRGQDVALRCDPISGHVSLFWYQQALGQGPEFLTYFQNEAQLDKSGLPSDRFFAERPEGSVSTLKIQRTQQEDSAVYLCASSLAPSATSTDTQYFGPGTRLTVL.

This clonotype was detected many times. J is TRBJ2-2 and V is TRBV12-3 or TRBV12-4; weak D call: TRBD2 (6 bases). The CDR3 covers 14 residues. The ends were cut back, 2 bases at V and 7 bases at J, with 11 bases in the middle. CDR3 sequence reads: CASSLRGMDGELFF. The CDR3 nucleotides read TGTGCCAGCAGTTTACGGGGGATGGACGGGGAGCTGTTTTTT.

This sequence joins TRBV29-1 and TRBJ2-5; TRBD2 aligns across 9 bases. Trimming at V came to 1 base and at J to 5 bases, leaving 11 bases not matched to a gene. CDR1 SQVTM and CDR2 ANQGSEA come from the germline V gene. The CDR3 sequence is 16 residues long. CDR3 DNA: TGCAGCGTTGAAGCCGCCGGGACTAGCATCGGGGAGACCCAGTACTTC. Its protein is CSVEAAGTSIGETQYF.

This clonotype showed up just a few times. This rearrangement joins TRBV29-1 to TRBJ2-3; D perhaps matches TRBD2 (5 bases). The germline CDR1 and CDR2 sequences are SQVTM and ANQGSEA. The CDR3 covers 13 residues. The V end was cut by 4 bases, the J end by 6 bases, with 14 bases between. CDR3 coding DNA: TGCAGCGTTGCGGGCGGGCTCGAGGATACGCAGTATTTT. Translating it yields CSVAGGLEDTQYF.

The chain uses TRBV10-3 and TRBJ2-7, with 14 bases fitting TRBD2. V trimming: 0 bases; J trimming: 5 bases; junction bases outside the gene matches: 3. CDR3 size: 16 residues. Germline CDR1 is ENHRY and CDR2 is SYGVKD. For the CDR3, the DNA is TGTGCCATCAGTGAGTCGGGGACTAGCGGGAGTGACGAGCAGTACTTC. Protein product: CAISESGTSGSDEQYF.

This clonotype was seen more than once but under ten times. A read error may produce the germline difference seen at one junction end. The V and J genes are TRBV6-2 or TRBV6-3 and TRBJ2-7; 7 bases align to TRBD1. CDR1 and CDR2 from the germline V gene are MNHEY and SVGEGT. This CDR3 contains 11 residues. The CDR3 reads CASREGASSHF. The CDR3 DNA sequence: TGTGCCAGCAGAGAGGGGGCCTCGTCTCACTTC.